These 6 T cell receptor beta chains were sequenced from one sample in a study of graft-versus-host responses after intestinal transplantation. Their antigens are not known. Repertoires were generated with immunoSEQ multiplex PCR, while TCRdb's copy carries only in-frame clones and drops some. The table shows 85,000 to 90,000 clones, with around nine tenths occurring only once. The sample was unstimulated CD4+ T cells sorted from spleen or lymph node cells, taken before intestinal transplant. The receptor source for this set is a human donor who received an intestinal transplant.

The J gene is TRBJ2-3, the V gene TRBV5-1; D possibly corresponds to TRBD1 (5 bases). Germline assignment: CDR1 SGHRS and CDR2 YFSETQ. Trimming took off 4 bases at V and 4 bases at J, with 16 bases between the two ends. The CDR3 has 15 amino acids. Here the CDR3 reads CASSPGNTGADTQYF. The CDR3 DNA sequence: TGCGCCAGCAGCCCTGGGAACACAGGAGCAGATACGCAGTATTTT.

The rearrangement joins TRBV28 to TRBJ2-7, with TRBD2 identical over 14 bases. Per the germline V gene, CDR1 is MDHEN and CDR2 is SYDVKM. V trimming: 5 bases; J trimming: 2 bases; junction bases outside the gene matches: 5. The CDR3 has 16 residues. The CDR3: CASSPQGLAGAYEQYF. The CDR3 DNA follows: TGTGCCAGCAGTCCCCAGGGACTAGCGGGGGCCTACGAGCAGTACTTC.

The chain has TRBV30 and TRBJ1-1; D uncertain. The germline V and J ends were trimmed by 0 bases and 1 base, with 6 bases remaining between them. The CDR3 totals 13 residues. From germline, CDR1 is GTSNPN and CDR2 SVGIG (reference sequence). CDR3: CAWSVTANTEAFF. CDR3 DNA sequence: TGTGCCTGGAGTGTTACAGCGAACACTGAAGCTTTCTTT.

The DNA of the CDR3 is TGTGCCAGCAGTCGGGACTTGAACACTGAAGCTTTCTTT. Translation: CASSRDLNTEAFF. The chain links TRBV6-4 to TRBJ1-1; D is possibly TRBD1 (5 bases). Trimming left V 5 bases short and J 0 bases short, with 7 bases between. Looked up from germline, CDR1 is MRHNA and CDR2 is SNTAGT. This CDR3 region has 13 residues.

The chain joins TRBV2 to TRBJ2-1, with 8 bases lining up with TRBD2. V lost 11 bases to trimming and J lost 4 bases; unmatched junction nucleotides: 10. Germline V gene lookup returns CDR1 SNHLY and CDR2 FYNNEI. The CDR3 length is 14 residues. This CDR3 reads CAAGEVAGYNEQFF. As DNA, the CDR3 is TGTGCCGCCGGCGAGGTAGCGGGGTACAATGAGCAGTTCTTC.

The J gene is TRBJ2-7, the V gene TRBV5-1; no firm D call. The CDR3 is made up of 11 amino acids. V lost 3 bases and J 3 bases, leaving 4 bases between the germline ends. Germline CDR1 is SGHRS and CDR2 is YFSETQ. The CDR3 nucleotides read TGCGCCAGCAGCTCCCTCTACGAGCAGTACTTC. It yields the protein CASSSLYEQYF.